Listed below are T cell receptor beta chains from one sample, sequenced in a study of glioma-infiltrating T cells after dendritic cell vaccination. Clones were sequenced by immunoSEQ multiplex PCR, and TCRdb holds only the in-frame ones, with some missing. The sample yields tens of thousands of clones, around four fifths seen once. The input for sequencing was blood, taken after dendritic cell vaccination. Receptors were obtained from a human donor with glioblastoma. Both conserved end residues are part of each CDR3. D genes are given only for firm matches. Size values are once, few and many counts, or a class for expanded clones, and some rows have none.

v_call,d_call,clone_size,j_call,cdr3_aa,cdr3_nt
TRBV5-1,TRBD1,-,TRBJ1-2,CASSLGTGGGGGYTF,TGCGCCAGCAGCTTAGGGACAGGGGGCGGCGGTGGCTACACCTTC
TRBV7-6,-,-,TRBJ2-5,CASSLGGEETQYF,TGTGCCAGCAGCTTAGGGGGAGAGGAGACCCAGTACTTC
TRBV5-6,-,-,TRBJ1-6,CASSLAGAPLHF,TGTGCCAGCAGCTTGGCGGGGGCACCCCTCCACTTT
TRBV5-1,-,few,TRBJ1-3,CASSFGQGKQAGNTIYF,TGCGCCAGCAGCTTTGGGCAGGGGAAACAGGCCGGAAACACCATATATTTT
TRBV25-1,-,-,TRBJ2-7,CASSEYNSYEQYF,TGTGCCAGCAGTGAATATAACAGCTACGAGCAGTACTTC
TRBV30,TRBD1,-,TRBJ2-7,CACLQPGQGTYEQYF,TGTGCCTGCCTGCAACCGGGACAGGGGACCTACGAGCAGTACTTC
TRBV6-1,-,-,TRBJ1-1,CASSELATEAFF,TGTGCCAGCAGTGAACTGGCCACTGAAGCTTTCTTT
TRBV7-3,-,-,TRBJ2-7,CASSPTGTPYEQYF,TGTGCCAGCAGCCCTACAGGGACCCCCTACGAGCAGTACTTC
TRBV5-1,TRBD1,-,TRBJ2-2,CASRDGTANTGELFF,TGCGCCAGCAGGGACGGGACAGCTAACACCGGGGAGCTGTTTTTT
TRBV2,-,-,TRBJ1-2,CAARGVYGYTF,TGTGCCGCCCGGGGGGTCTATGGCTACACCTTC